Presented here are 19 T cell receptor beta chains from one specimen sequenced in a study of spatial heterogeneity in lung cancer. TCRdb passed the 5' RACE reads through MiXCR, listing each CDR3 protein once. Seen here are some 28,000 distinct CDR3 sequences, 7.5% to 9.5% observed once, and the top ten hold about 34%. Noted time point: sample taken at primary tumor resection. The authors sequenced whole RNA from tumor, nontumor lung or frozen PBMC without sorting. Material: PBMCs, obtained at surgery. These receptors were taken from a female donor with early-stage non-small cell lung cancer.

This clonotype was seen at least ten times. The rearrangement joins TRBV13 to TRBJ2-7; D might be TRBD2 (6 bases). V shed 5 bases and J shed 2 bases, with 19 bases lying between them. Germline-derived CDR1 and CDR2 are PRHDT and FYEKMQ (reference sequence). The CDR3 totals 16 residues. The CDR3 is CASSRKRRESAYEQYF. The CDR3 DNA follows: TGTGCCAGCAGCCGTAAAAGGAGGGAGTCCGCCTACGAGCAGTACTTC.

This clonotype was seen repeatedly, ten times or more. The genes are TRBV5-1 and TRBJ2-3; unclear D gene. Germline V gene data show CDR1 as SGHRS and CDR2 as YFSETQ. This CDR3 region has 13 residues. The V end lost 0 bases, the J end lost 4 bases, and 6 bases lay between the germline ends. Here the CDR3 DNA reads TGCGCCAGCAGCTTGGGTCCCCCAGATACGCAGTATTTT. Its translation is CASSLGPPDTQYF.

This sequence joins TRBV3-1 and TRBJ2-3, with 8 bases identical to TRBD1. Germline CDR1 is LGHDT and CDR2 is YNNKEL (reference sequence). CDR3 length: 15 amino acids. With 4 bases clipped from V and 3 bases from J, the junction kept 6 bases outside the gene matches. The CDR3 is CASSLRDRKTDTQYF. The CDR3 DNA reads as TGTGCCAGCAGCCTTAGGGACAGGAAAACAGATACGCAGTATTTT.

CDR3 DNA sequence: TGTGCCACCAGAGGAGAGTGGAGCAATCAGCCCCAGCATTTT. Translated, it gives CATRGEWSNQPQHF. This sequence joins TRBV6-6 and TRBJ1-5; D not certain. V gave up 10 bases and J gave up 1 base, with 14 bases separating them. CDR3 length: 14 amino acids. The V gene's germline CDR1 is MNHNY and CDR2 SVGAGI (reference sequence).

This clonotype was counted many times. The rearrangement uses TRBV27 and TRBJ2-7, with D uncertain. V lost 5 bases, J lost 6 bases, and 14 bases lay in between. The CDR3 contains 13 residues. In germline, CDR1 is MNHEY, CDR2 SMNVEV (reference sequence). CDR3 nucleotide sequence: TGTGCCAGCAGTCCGTACTTCCTGAGCGAGCAGTACTTC. This translates into CASSPYFLSEQYF.

The chain is built from TRBV11-2 and TRBJ1-2; no clear D gene. V dropped 1 base and J dropped 8 bases, with 8 bases sitting between them. This CDR3 has 12 amino acids. Per germline, CDR1 SGHAT and CDR2 FQNNGV. CDR3 region: CASSLGGRGYTF. The CDR3 DNA is TGTGCCAGCAGCTTAGGAGGGCGAGGCTACACCTTC.

This clonotype was picked up many times. V is TRBV27 and J is TRBJ1-3, with 8 bases matching TRBD1. CDR1 is MNHEY and CDR2 is SMNVEV in the germline V gene (reference sequence). V trimming: 5 bases; J trimming: 4 bases; junction bases outside the gene matches: 10. There are 16 residues in the CDR3. The CDR3 reads CASSPQGALTGNTIYF. In DNA form, the CDR3 reads TGTGCCAGCAGTCCGCAGGGGGCGCTTACCGGAAACACCATATATTTT.

This clonotype has at least ten counts. The V and J genes are TRBV7-9 and TRBJ2-5; D gene uncertain. The V end lost 1 base, the J end lost 3 bases, and 3 bases lay between the germline ends. Looked up from germline, CDR1 is SEHNR and CDR2 is FQNEAQ (reference sequence). CDR3 length: 12 amino acids. The chain's CDR3 is CASSLVEETQYF. CDR3 in DNA: TGTGCCAGCAGCTTAGTAGAAGAGACCCAGTACTTC.

This clonotype has a count of ten or more. V usage is TRBV12-3 or TRBV12-4 and J usage is TRBJ2-4; 7 nucleotides match TRBD1. This CDR3 comprises 14 residues. V lost 6 bases, J lost 6 bases, and 8 bases stayed unmatched. The CDR3 region is CASRTQGQRNIQYF. DNA for the CDR3: TGTGCCAGCAGGACACAGGGACAGAGAAACATTCAGTACTTC.

This clonotype has a count of ten or more. V gene TRBV2 combines with J gene TRBJ2-3, with D possibly called TRBD1 or TRBD2 (7 bases each). The CDR3 has 14 amino acids. Trimming shortened V by 10 bases and J by 4 bases, and 18 bases separated the two germline ends. Germline assignment: CDR1 SNHLY and CDR2 FYNNEI. As DNA, the CDR3 is TGTGCCACCCCAGTGACAGGGAGGGCAGATACGCAGTATTTT. Protein: CATPVTGRADTQYF.

This clonotype has only a few counts. The chain combines TRBV20-1 with TRBJ2-1; 9 bases map to TRBD2. Looked up from germline, CDR1 is DFQATT and CDR2 is SNEGSKA (reference sequence). The V and J ends lost 2 bases and 10 bases, in that order; junction bases with no gene match: 12. CDR3 length: 15 residues. CDR3 residues: CSARMAGGIVREQFF. As DNA, the CDR3 is TGCAGTGCTAGAATGGCGGGAGGGATCGTTAGAGAGCAGTTCTTC.

This clonotype was recorded at least ten times. This chain links TRBV19 with TRBJ1-5; D gene uncertain. The germline V gene encodes CDR1 LNHDA and CDR2 SQIVND (reference sequence). This CDR3 is built from 14 residues. Deletions cut 6 bases from V and 3 bases from J, with 12 bases between. This chain's CDR3 is CASRSRANNQPQHF. In DNA form, the CDR3 reads TGTGCCAGTAGGTCAAGGGCCAACAATCAGCCCCAGCATTTT.

This clonotype was seen many times. The chain combines TRBV10-2 with TRBJ1-1, with D perhaps matching TRBD1 (5 bases). This CDR3 has 15 residues. Trimming shortened V by 0 bases and J by 0 bases, and 8 bases separated the two germline ends. Germline V gene data show CDR1 as WSHSY and CDR2 as SAAADI. The CDR3 DNA sequence: TGCGCCAGCAGTGAGTCGAACAGGCTGAACACTGAAGCTTTCTTT. This sequence encodes CASSESNRLNTEAFF.

This clonotype came up many times. The V call is TRBV6-2 or TRBV6-3, the J call TRBJ2-4, with D possibly matching TRBD1 (6 bases). Trimming took 5 bases from V and 0 from J, leaving 14 bases between them. Germline-derived CDR1 and CDR2 are MNHEY and SVGEGT. CDR3 length: 16 residues. The CDR3 DNA reads TGTGCCAGCAGTAGCCTGACAGGAGAAGCCAAAAACATTCAGTACTTC. Its translation: CASSSLTGEAKNIQYF.

The chain carries TRBV28 and TRBJ1-2, with no clear D. The length of the CDR3 is 15 residues. From germline, CDR1 is MDHEN and CDR2 SYDVKM. Trimming removed 5 bases at V and 4 bases at J, with 17 bases between. CDR3 DNA sequence: TGTGCCAGCAGTATTTGGACGGGTCATTTCTATGGCTACACCTTC. This translates into CASSIWTGHFYGYTF.

This rearrangement joins TRBV6-2 or TRBV6-3 to TRBJ2-1; 7 bases map to TRBD2. Germline V gene lookup returns CDR1 MNHEY and CDR2 SVGEGT. The CDR3 spans 13 residues. Trimming took 5 bases from V and 12 from J; bases not matched to a gene: 10. The CDR3 sequence: CASSRKGTGGQFF. CDR3 DNA sequence: TGTGCCAGCAGTCGGAAGGGGACGGGAGGGCAGTTCTTC.

This clonotype was counted at least ten times. The CDR3 DNA reads TGTGCCAGTAGAAGATACGGACAGGATAATGAAAAACTGTTTTTT. It specifies CASRRYGQDNEKLFF. The chain uses TRBV19 and TRBJ1-4; 7 positions agree with TRBD1. V shed 6 bases and J 4 bases; nucleotides not matched to a gene: 8. CDR3 length equals 15 residues. Looked up from germline, CDR1 is LNHDA and CDR2 is SQIVND (reference sequence).

Ten or more counts support this clonotype. V is TRBV4-3 and J is TRBJ2-1, with D unresolved. CDR3 length equals 13 residues. The germline V and J ends were trimmed by 0 bases and 12 bases, with 12 bases remaining between them. From germline, CDR1 is LGHNA and CDR2 YSLEER. The DNA for the CDR3 is TGCGCCAGCAGCCAAGATCCGGTATTTCGGCAGTTCTTC. Its translation: CASSQDPVFRQFF.

The chain couples TRBV11-2 to TRBJ1-2; 7 bases fit TRBD1. The J segment lost 7 bases and the V segment lost 5 bases, leaving 4 bases of the junction unmatched. Germline V gene lookup returns CDR1 SGHAT and CDR2 FQNNGV. The CDR3 loop spans 12 amino acids. Here the CDR3 reads CASSEGACGYTF. Here the CDR3 DNA reads TGTGCCAGCAGCGAGGGGGCGTGTGGCTACACCTTC.